What follows are 23 T cell receptor beta chains derived from one specimen sequenced in a study of blood T cell repertoires in COVID-19 (TCRdb year 2020). The library was generated by the immunoSEQ multiplex PCR assay. The clones in this table, taken by TCRdb from immuneACCESS, are in-frame only. Not every clone is retained; where verified, under half of the shortfall comes from an unresolved V gene, and the cause of the rest is unknown. In all, the sample holds about 260,000 clones, and around 87% of those were seen once. The ten largest clonotypes hold around 5.1% of the sample. The sequenced material came from peripheral blood. These receptors came from a woman aged 55-70 years with COVID-19, enrolled during active disease.

V usage is TRBV4-1 and J usage is TRBJ2-1, with 7 bases that match TRBD1. The CDR3 is 19 residues long. In germline, CDR1 is MGHRA, CDR2 YSYEKL. Germline trimming cut 1 base from V and 3 bases from J; bases unmatched to any gene: 15. CDR3 sequence reads: CASSQVTGTVGNRYNEQFF. The CDR3 DNA follows: TGCGCCAGCAGCCAAGTGACCGGGACAGTGGGAAACCGCTACAATGAGCAGTTCTTC.

The chain carries TRBV11-2 and TRBJ1-1; 10 bases agree with TRBD1. Germline assignment: CDR1 SGHAT and CDR2 FQNNGV. Trimming at V came to 1 base and at J to 0 bases, leaving 2 bases not matched to a gene. The CDR3 is 16 amino acids. CDR3 amino acids: CASSLGQGALNTEAFF. The CDR3 DNA reads as TGTGCCAGCAGCTTAGGACAGGGGGCCTTGAACACTGAAGCTTTCTTT.

The gene calls are TRBV10-3 and TRBJ2-7, with a possible D match to TRBD1 (5 bases). This CDR3 spans 13 amino acids. V shed 0 bases and J shed 5 bases, with 8 bases lying between them. Germline-derived CDR1 and CDR2 are ENHRY and SYGVKD. The CDR3 DNA is TGTGCCATCAGTGAGTCGTGGGGCGACGAGCAGTACTTC. Protein product: CAISESWGDEQYF.

V is TRBV9 and J is TRBJ2-3; D possibly corresponds to TRBD2 (6 bases). Germline V gives CDR1 SGDLS, CDR2 YYNGEE. Trimming took 4 bases from V and 0 from J, leaving 18 bases between them. CDR3 length: 17 residues. This CDR3 is CASSTGDGGSSTDTQYF. In nucleotides, the CDR3 is TGTGCCAGCAGCACCGGAGACGGGGGTTCTAGCACAGATACGCAGTATTTT.

This chain joins TRBV3-1 (or the pseudogene TRBV3-2) and TRBJ2-1; TRBD2 might be the D (6 bases). The germline V gene encodes CDR1 LGHDT and CDR2 YNNKEL (reference sequence). The ends were cut back, 5 bases at V and 6 bases at J, with 17 bases in the middle. The CDR3 is made up of 15 amino acids. The CDR3 is CASSDHGRESNEQFF. As DNA, the CDR3 is TGTGCCAGCAGCGACCATGGGCGGGAAAGCAATGAGCAGTTCTTC.

The chain uses TRBV9 and TRBJ1-2; 9 nucleotides align to TRBD1. Germline-derived CDR1 and CDR2 are SGDLS and YYNGEE. Trimming cost V 2 bases and J 5 bases; bases outside gene matches: 7. CDR3 length: 15 residues. The CDR3 bases are TGTGCCAGCAGCGTCACAGGGGGCTTTAATTATGGCTACACCTTC. The encoded protein is CASSVTGGFNYGYTF.

The chain uses TRBV28 and TRBJ1-1, with 9 bases matching TRBD1. Germline V gene lookup returns CDR1 MDHEN and CDR2 SYDVKM. The CDR3 contains 14 residues. With V trimmed by 5 bases and J by 8 bases, 9 bases remained unmatched. The CDR3 nucleotides are TGTGCCAGCAGTCTAGGAACAGGGGGCATCGAAGCTTTCTTT. Amino acid sequence: CASSLGTGGIEAFF.

DNA for the CDR3: TGTGCCTCGGGGTTGCAGACCCAGTACTTC. This translates into CASGLQTQYF. This chain connects TRBV28 to TRBJ2-5; maybe TRBD2 (5 bases). Trimming took off 11 bases at V and 6 bases at J, with 10 bases between the two ends. The CDR3 is 10 residues long. Germline-derived CDR1 and CDR2 are MDHEN and SYDVKM.

The chain recombines TRBV4-3 with TRBJ2-2, with D maybe TRBD2 (5 bases). Germline V gene data show CDR1 as LGHNA and CDR2 as YSLEER. Trimming took off 4 bases at V and 2 bases at J, with 17 bases between the two ends. The CDR3 runs to 17 residues. The CDR3 region is CASSPKRARTNTGELFF. The CDR3 DNA is TGCGCCAGCAGCCCCAAACGGGCCAGGACTAACACCGGGGAGCTGTTTTTT.

The chain couples TRBV7-9 to TRBJ1-1; 8 bases agree with TRBD1. V was pared by 5 bases and J by 3 bases, with 14 bases of the junction left unmatched. The CDR3 has 17 amino acids. Germline CDR1 and CDR2: SEHNR and FQNEAQ (reference sequence). CDR3 in DNA: TGTGCCAGCAGCCCCAGAGGGCAGGGGGCGGCTTACACTGAAGCTTTCTTT. Its translation: CASSPRGQGAAYTEAFF.

The chain recombines TRBV25-1 with TRBJ1-2; 7 bases are a match to TRBD1. J was trimmed by 4 bases and V by 8 bases; bases with no gene match: 4. Germline lookup yields CDR1 MGHDK and CDR2 SYGVNS. The CDR3 length is 12 residues. CDR3 residues: CASGRQGYGYTF. The CDR3, as DNA: TGTGCCAGCGGACGACAGGGCTATGGCTACACCTTC.

The chain combines TRBV7-7 with TRBJ2-3; possibly TRBD2 for D (6 bases). CDR3 length equals 14 residues. Looked up from germline, CDR1 is SSHAT and CDR2 is FNYEAQ (reference sequence). With 1 base removed from V and 6 bases from J, the gap between germline ends came to 11 bases. The CDR3 DNA is TGTGCCAGCAGCTTAGGGGGGAGCGGGGATACGCAGTATTTT. This translates into CASSLGGSGDTQYF.

This rearrangement joins TRBV6-5 to TRBJ2-7; perhaps TRBD2 as D (6 bases). CDR3 length equals 12 residues. The germline V gene encodes CDR1 MNHEY and CDR2 SVGAGI. Trimming stripped 8 bases from V and 1 base from J, with 9 bases between. CDR3 coding DNA: TGTGCCAGCGGGAGGCTTTCCTACGAGCAGTACTTC. It specifies CASGRLSYEQYF.

The gene calls are TRBV10-3 and TRBJ1-2; 10 bases fit TRBD1. The CDR3 runs to 13 residues. The J segment lost 3 bases and the V segment lost 10 bases, leaving 5 bases of the junction unmatched. Germline CDR1 and CDR2: ENHRY and SYGVKD. CDR3 residues: CANAGTGDYGYTF. The CDR3 coding sequence is TGTGCCAACGCCGGGACAGGGGACTATGGCTACACCTTC.

The V and J genes are TRBV25-1 and TRBJ1-4; no definite D call. Germline CDR1 MGHDK, CDR2 SYGVNS. V gave up 5 bases and J gave up 7 bases, with 17 bases separating them. The CDR3 is 15 residues long. CDR3 residues: CASSPSTPSGEKLFF. DNA of the CDR3: TGTGCCAGCAGTCCCTCAACCCCGTCGGGTGAAAAACTGTTTTTT.

The rearrangement joins TRBV4-2 to TRBJ2-1, with D possibly being TRBD1 (6 bases). CDR3 length: 16 residues. The V gene lost 5 bases and the J gene lost 4 bases, with 18 bases spanning the gap. Germline CDR1 LGHNA, CDR2 YNFKEQ. This CDR3 reads CASSSLGRGDYNEQFF. CDR3 nucleotide sequence: TGTGCCAGCAGCTCCCTCGGCAGGGGAGATTACAATGAGCAGTTCTTC.

V and J are TRBV29-1 and TRBJ2-5, with 9 positions matching TRBD1. The CDR3 covers 13 residues. The V gene's germline CDR1 is SQVTM and CDR2 ANQGSEA. The V segment lost 8 bases and the J segment 4 bases; nucleotides outside the gene matches: 8. CDR3 DNA sequence: TGCAGCACCAGGGGACAGGGAGGAGAGACCCAGTACTTC. It encodes CSTRGQGGETQYF.

This clone was observed a single time. The chain is built from TRBV2 and TRBJ2-2; TRBD1 aligns across 10 bases. V shed 11 bases, J shed 0 bases, and the junction held 9 bases outside the gene matches. The CDR3 totals 16 residues. In germline, CDR1 is SNHLY, CDR2 FYNNEI. CDR3 sequence reads: CAERLGQGPNTGELFF. The CDR3 DNA sequence: TGTGCCGAAAGACTGGGACAGGGGCCGAACACCGGGGAGCTGTTTTTT.

The chain has TRBV5-1 and TRBJ2-1; 8 bases align to TRBD2. The CDR3 consists of 15 residues. CDR1 is SGHRS and CDR2 is YFSETQ in the germline V gene. The V gene end was trimmed by 4 bases and the J gene end by 0 bases; junction bases not matched to a gene: 3. The CDR3 loop reads CASSTGGGSYNEQFF. CDR3 sequence (DNA): TGCGCCAGCAGCACCGGGGGGGGCTCCTACAATGAGCAGTTCTTC.

The chain has TRBV9 and TRBJ2-3; 7 bases line up with TRBD1. This CDR3 region has 17 residues. J lost 5 bases, V lost 4 bases, and 16 bases had no gene match. Germline lookup yields CDR1 SGDLS and CDR2 YYNGEE. This CDR3 reads CASSTPTGNARGDTQYF. In DNA, the CDR3 is TGTGCCAGCAGCACTCCGACAGGGAATGCACGGGGAGATACGCAGTATTTT.

The chain carries TRBV28 and TRBJ2-2, with 9 bases aligning to TRBD2. Germline loops: CDR1 MDHEN, CDR2 SYDVKM. This CDR3 is 16 amino acids long. Trimming at V came to 1 base and at J to 4 bases, leaving 4 bases not matched to a gene. The CDR3 region is CASSLFSGSTTGELFF. The CDR3 region has the DNA TGTGCCAGCAGTTTATTTAGCGGGAGTACCACCGGGGAGCTGTTTTTT.

V is TRBV30 and J is TRBJ1-2; D call uncertain. The CDR3 covers 11 residues. The germline V and J ends were trimmed by 4 bases and 8 bases, with 11 bases remaining between them. Germline V gene data show CDR1 as GTSNPN and CDR2 as SVGIG (reference sequence). In DNA form, the CDR3 reads TGTGCCTGGACCGAGGCGGGGGGCTACACCTTC. Protein product: CAWTEAGGYTF.

This clone was seen a handful of times. V usage is TRBV19 and J usage is TRBJ1-1, with 11 bases aligning to TRBD1. The germline V gene has CDR1 LNHDA and CDR2 SQIVND (reference sequence). The CDR3 is made up of 15 amino acids. The V segment lost 6 bases and the J segment 6 bases; nucleotides outside the gene matches: 9. The CDR3: CASSPPDRGLPEAFF. CDR3 sequence (DNA): TGTGCCAGTAGCCCCCCGGACAGGGGGCTTCCTGAAGCTTTCTTT.